The 10 T cell receptor beta chains given below trace back to one sample, sequenced in a study of T cell responses to AZD1222 COVID-19 vaccine. TCRdb's copy holds only in-frame clones and misses some; the assay was immunoSEQ multiplex PCR. The profile shows 100,000 to 150,000 clones, roughly 89% of them singletons. Sequencing was performed on peripheral blood, taken on day 0 of AZD1222 vaccination. Every receptor here comes from an adult in good health.

The chain uses TRBV7-8 and TRBJ2-5; 7 bases fit TRBD2. V trimming: 5 bases; J trimming: 3 bases; junction bases outside the gene matches: 6. This CDR3 comprises 14 residues. The V gene's germline CDR1 is SGHVS and CDR2 FQNEAQ. In DNA form, the CDR3 reads TGTGCCAGCAGCCCCCCTCGGGGGGAAGAGACCCAGTACTTC. It encodes CASSPPRGEETQYF.

The chain joins TRBV11-1 to TRBJ2-7, with 8 positions matching TRBD2. From germline, CDR1 is SGHAT and CDR2 FQDESV (reference sequence). V gave up 0 bases and J gave up 1 base; unmatched junction bases: 2. The CDR3 is made up of 15 amino acids. CDR3 DNA sequence: TGTGCCAGCAGCTTAGCCGGGACTAGGTCCTACGAGCAGTACTTC. Translated, it gives CASSLAGTRSYEQYF.

The chain employs TRBV27 and TRBJ1-6; 7 bases align to TRBD1. Unmatched junction bases numbered 11, after V lost 6 bases and J lost 3 bases. The CDR3 totals 17 residues. CDR1 is MNHEY, CDR2 SMNVEV, per germline (reference sequence). CDR3: CASSRIPDRDYNSPLHF. The CDR3 nucleotides are TGTGCCAGCAGCCGCATCCCCGACAGGGACTATAATTCACCCCTCCACTTT.

This chain joins TRBV18 and TRBJ2-1; D gene uncertain. Trimming pared 5 bases from V and 2 bases from J, leaving 13 bases between. The CDR3 length is 15 residues. Germline V lookup: CDR1 KGHSH, CDR2 LQKENI. The CDR3 loop reads CASSGTGPPYNEQFF. In DNA, the CDR3 is TGTGCCAGCTCAGGAACCGGACCGCCCTACAATGAGCAGTTCTTC.

J is TRBJ1-2 and V is TRBV6-5; D is uncertain. The CDR3 consists of 13 residues. V lost 3 bases and J lost 3, with 8 bases in between. Germline V lookup: CDR1 MNHEY, CDR2 SVGAGI. CDR3 DNA: TGTGCCAGCAGTTATTTGGGAGACTATGGCTACACCTTC. Protein sequence: CASSYLGDYGYTF.

The V gene is TRBV6-2 or TRBV6-3, the J gene TRBJ1-5; no clear D gene. The germline V gene has CDR1 MNHEY and CDR2 SVGEGT. The CDR3 covers 17 residues. Trimming cost V 0 bases and J 2 bases, with 14 bases left between them. CDR3 nucleotide sequence: TGTGCCAGCAGTTACTCACGAGCAACTGGGGGCAATCAGCCCCAGCATTTT. As protein: CASSYSRATGGNQPQHF.

This chain uses TRBV30 with TRBJ1-4; D call uncertain. The V end lost 4 bases, the J end lost 0 bases, and 6 bases lay between the germline ends. The CDR3 sequence is 13 residues long. Germline CDR1 reads GTSNPN; CDR2 reads SVGIG (reference sequence). Written as DNA, the CDR3 is TGTGCCTGGACAACTGCAACTAATGAAAAACTGTTTTTT. Translation: CAWTTATNEKLFF.

The chain recombines TRBV12-3 or TRBV12-4 with TRBJ1-2; 8 bases align to TRBD1. The CDR3 length is 12 residues. The J segment lost 7 bases and the V segment lost 6 bases, leaving 4 bases of the junction unmatched. CDR3 sequence: CASSPTGVGYTF. The CDR3 coding sequence is TGTGCCAGCAGCCCGACAGGGGTTGGCTACACCTTC.

The chain uses TRBV27 and TRBJ1-6, with TRBD1 identical over 8 bases. Germline V CDR1 and CDR2: MNHEY, SMNVEV (reference sequence). The CDR3 loop spans 14 amino acids. V was clipped by 8 bases and J by 10 bases; unmatched bases: 10. DNA of the CDR3: TGTGCCAGCTTATCGACAGGGGTAGGATCACCCCTCCACTTT. Translated: CASLSTGVGSPLHF.

The V gene is TRBV9, the J gene TRBJ1-1, with D perhaps TRBD1 (5 bases). The V and J ends lost 3 bases and 5 bases respectively, with 17 bases between them. In germline, CDR1 is SGDLS, CDR2 YYNGEE. The CDR3 covers 15 residues. CDR3 region: CASSGLGTRETEAFF. The DNA of the CDR3 is TGTGCCAGCAGCGGACTAGGGACTCGGGAGACTGAAGCTTTCTTT.